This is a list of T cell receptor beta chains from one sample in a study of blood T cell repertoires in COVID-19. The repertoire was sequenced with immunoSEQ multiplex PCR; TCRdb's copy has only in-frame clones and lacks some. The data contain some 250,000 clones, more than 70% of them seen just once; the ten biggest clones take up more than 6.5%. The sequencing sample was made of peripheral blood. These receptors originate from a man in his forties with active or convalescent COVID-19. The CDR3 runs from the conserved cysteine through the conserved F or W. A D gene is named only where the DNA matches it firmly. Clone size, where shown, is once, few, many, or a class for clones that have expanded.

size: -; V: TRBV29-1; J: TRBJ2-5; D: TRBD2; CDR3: CSVNPGRGSQETQYF; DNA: TGCAGCGTCAACCCGGGGAGGGGATCTCAAGAGACCCAGTACTTC
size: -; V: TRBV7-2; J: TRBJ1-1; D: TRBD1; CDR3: CASSSQGQSNTEAFF; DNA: TGTGCCAGCAGCTCCCAGGGACAGTCGAACACTGAAGCTTTCTTT
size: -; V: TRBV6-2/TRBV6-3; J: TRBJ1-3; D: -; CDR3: CASSAGSGTGNTIYF; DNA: TGTGCCAGCAGCGCCGGGTCCGGAACTGGAAACACCATATATTTT
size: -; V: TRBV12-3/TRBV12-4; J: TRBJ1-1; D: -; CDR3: CASSFYNEAFF; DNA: TGTGCCAGCAGTTTTTATAATGAAGCTTTCTTT
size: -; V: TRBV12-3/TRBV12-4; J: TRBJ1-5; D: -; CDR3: CASSPDSNQPQHF; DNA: TGTGCCAGCAGCCCGGACAGTAATCAGCCCCAGCATTTT
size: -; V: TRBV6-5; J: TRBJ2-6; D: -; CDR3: CASSYPLRGANVLTF; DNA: TGTGCCAGCAGTTACCCCCTTAGGGGAGCCAACGTCCTGACTTTC
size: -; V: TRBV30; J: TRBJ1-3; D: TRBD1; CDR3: CAWTAGGSSGNTIYF; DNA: TGTGCCTGGACAGCAGGGGGATCCTCTGGAAACACCATATATTTT
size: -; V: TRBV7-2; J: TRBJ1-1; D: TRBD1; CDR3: CASSGPGTVNTEAFF; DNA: TGTGCCAGCAGCGGCCCCGGGACAGTGAACACTGAAGCTTTCTTT
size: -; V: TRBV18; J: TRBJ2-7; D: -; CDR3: CASSGSTGHYEQYF; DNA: TGTGCCAGCTCAGGATCAACAGGCCACTACGAGCAGTACTTC
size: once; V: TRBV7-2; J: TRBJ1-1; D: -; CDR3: CASSAHSGQTEAFF; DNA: TGTGCCAGCAGCGCCCACAGCGGTCAAACTGAAGCTTTCTTT
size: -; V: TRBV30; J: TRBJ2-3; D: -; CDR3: CAWTRGGLTDTQYF; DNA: TGTGCCTGGACCCGCGGGGGCCTCACAGATACGCAGTATTTT
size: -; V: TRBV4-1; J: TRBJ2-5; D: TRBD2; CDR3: CASSQGHTGTSYETQYF; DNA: TGCGCCAGCAGCCAAGGCCACACGGGGACTAGTTATGAGACCCAGTACTTC
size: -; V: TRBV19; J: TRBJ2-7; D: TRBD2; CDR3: CASSGFGAGVSEQYF; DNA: TGTGCCAGTAGCGGGTTTGGCGCGGGAGTTTCCGAGCAGTACTTC
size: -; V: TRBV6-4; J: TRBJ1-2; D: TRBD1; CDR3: CASSEGTGQVYGYTF; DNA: TGTGCCAGCAGTGAAGGTACGGGACAGGTCTATGGCTACACCTTC
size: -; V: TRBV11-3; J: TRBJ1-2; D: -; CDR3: CASSLGPSGYTF; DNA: TGTGCCAGCAGCTTAGGGCCCTCTGGCTACACCTTC
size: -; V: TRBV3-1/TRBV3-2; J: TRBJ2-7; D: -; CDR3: CASSQDPASTEQYF; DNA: TGTGCCAGCAGCCAAGACCCGGCTAGCACCGAGCAGTACTTC
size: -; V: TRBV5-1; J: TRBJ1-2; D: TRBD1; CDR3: CASGVTGGVDGYTF; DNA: TGCGCCAGCGGTGTGACAGGGGGCGTCGATGGCTACACCTTC
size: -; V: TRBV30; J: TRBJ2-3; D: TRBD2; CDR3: CAWSTGGSTDTQYF; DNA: TGTGCCTGGAGTACGGGGGGGAGCACAGATACGCAGTATTTT
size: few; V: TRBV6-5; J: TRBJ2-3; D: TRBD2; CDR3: CASRRSGRAADTQYF; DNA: TGTGCCAGCAGGCGTAGCGGGAGGGCAGCGGATACGCAGTATTTT
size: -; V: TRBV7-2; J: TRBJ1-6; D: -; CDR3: CASSPISPGTPLHF; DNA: TGTGCCAGCAGCCCAATTTCACCGGGGACACCCCTCCACTTT
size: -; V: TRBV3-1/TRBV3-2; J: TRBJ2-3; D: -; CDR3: CASSQRVGWGTDTQYF; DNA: TGTGCCAGCAGCCAGCGGGTGGGTTGGGGCACAGATACGCAGTATTTT
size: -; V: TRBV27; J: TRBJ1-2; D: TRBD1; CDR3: CASRFGDRGHYGYTF; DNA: TGTGCCAGCAGATTTGGGGACAGGGGGCACTATGGCTACACCTTC
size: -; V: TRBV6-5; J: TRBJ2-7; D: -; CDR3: CSSGPSGSYEQYF; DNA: TGTTCCTCTGGCCCTTCGGGCTCCTACGAGCAGTACTTC
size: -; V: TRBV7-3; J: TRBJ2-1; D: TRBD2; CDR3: CASSSRDPGLAGGYSYNEQFF; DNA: TGTGCCAGCAGCTCCAGGGATCCGGGACTAGCGGGAGGGTACTCCTACAATGAGCAGTTCTTC
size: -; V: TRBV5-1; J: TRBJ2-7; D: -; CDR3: CASSFDREAYEQYF; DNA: TGCGCCAGCAGCTTCGACAGGGAGGCCTACGAGCAGTACTTC
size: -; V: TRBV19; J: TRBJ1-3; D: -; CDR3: CASSIGRTAGNTIYF; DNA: TGTGCCAGTAGTATAGGACGGACAGCAGGAAACACCATATATTTT
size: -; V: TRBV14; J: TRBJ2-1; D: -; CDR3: CASSPTDSKSYNEQFF; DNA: TGTGCCAGCAGCCCTACGGACAGTAAATCCTACAATGAGCAGTTCTTC
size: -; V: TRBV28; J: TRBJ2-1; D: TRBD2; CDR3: CASSFSSGRAEVNEQFF; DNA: TGTGCCAGCAGTTTTTCTAGCGGGAGGGCCGAGGTCAATGAGCAGTTCTTC
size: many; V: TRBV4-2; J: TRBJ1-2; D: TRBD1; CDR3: CASSQPGGTGYGYTF; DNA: TGTGCCAGCAGCCAACCAGGGGGTACCGGCTATGGCTACACCTTC
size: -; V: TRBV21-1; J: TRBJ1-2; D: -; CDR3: CASSKTPGQGNYGYTF; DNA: TGTGCCAGCAGCAAAACACCGGGACAGGGAAACTATGGCTACACCTTC
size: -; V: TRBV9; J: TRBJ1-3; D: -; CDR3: CASSVAGGSRNTIYF; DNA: TGTGCCAGCAGCGTAGCAGGAGGGTCGAGGAACACCATATATTTT
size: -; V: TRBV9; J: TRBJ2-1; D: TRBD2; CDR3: CASSVAASGAGGNEQFF; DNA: TGTGCCAGCAGCGTAGCGGCTAGCGGGGCGGGCGGGAATGAGCAGTTCTTC
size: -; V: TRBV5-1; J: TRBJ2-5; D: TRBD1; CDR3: CASSLGGQGAQETQYF; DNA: TGCGCCAGCAGCTTGGGAGGACAGGGGGCTCAAGAGACCCAGTACTTC
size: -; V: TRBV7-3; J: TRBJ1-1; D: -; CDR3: CASSLTRWNTEAFF; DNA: TGTGCCAGCAGCTTAACGAGGTGGAACACTGAAGCTTTCTTT
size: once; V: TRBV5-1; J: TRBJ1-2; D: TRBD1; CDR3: CASSLAGQDEGYTF; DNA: TGCGCCAGCAGCTTGGCGGGACAGGATGAAGGCTACACCTTC
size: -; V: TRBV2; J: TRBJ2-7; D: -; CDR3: CASKKEGALGEQYF; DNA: TGTGCCAGCAAGAAGGAGGGTGCGTTAGGCGAGCAGTACTTC
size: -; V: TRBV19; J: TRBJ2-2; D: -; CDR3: CASSIDQRGADTGELFF; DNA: TGTGCCAGTAGTATAGATCAAAGGGGCGCGGACACCGGGGAGCTGTTTTTT
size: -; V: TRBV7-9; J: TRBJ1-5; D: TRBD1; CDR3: CASSLGDRGLPQHF; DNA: TGTGCCAGCAGCTTAGGCGACAGGGGTCTGCCCCAGCATTTT
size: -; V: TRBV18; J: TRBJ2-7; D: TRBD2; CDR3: CASSPLAGAEQYF; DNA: TGTGCCAGCTCGCCTCTAGCGGGTGCCGAGCAGTACTTC
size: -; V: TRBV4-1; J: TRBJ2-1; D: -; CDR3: CASSQEASQGINEQFF; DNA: TGCGCCAGCAGCCAAGAGGCATCGCAGGGTATTAATGAGCAGTTCTTC